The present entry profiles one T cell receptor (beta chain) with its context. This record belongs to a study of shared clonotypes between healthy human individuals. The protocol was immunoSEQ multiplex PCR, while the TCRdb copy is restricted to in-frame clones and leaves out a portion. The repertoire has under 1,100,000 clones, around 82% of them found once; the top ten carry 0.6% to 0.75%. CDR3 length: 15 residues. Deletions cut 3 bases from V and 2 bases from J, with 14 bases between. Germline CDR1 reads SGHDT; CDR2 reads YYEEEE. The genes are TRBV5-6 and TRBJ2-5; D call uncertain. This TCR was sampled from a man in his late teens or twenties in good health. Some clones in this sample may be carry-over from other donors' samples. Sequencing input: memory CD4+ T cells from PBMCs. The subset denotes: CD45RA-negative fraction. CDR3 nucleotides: TGTGCCAGCAGCTCCCGACGGGTGGGACAAGAGACCCAGTACTTC. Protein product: CASSSRRVGQETQYF.